This T cell receptor (beta chain) was recovered during a study of shared clonotypes between healthy human individuals. About the research overall: A couple of female and a few male donors aged 18 to 49 were enrolled.

Whole-study results and caveats: It was the few donors that limited the genetic and exposure-history diversity represented.

Trimming removed 2 bases at V and 4 bases at J, with 8 bases between. The length of the CDR3 is 13 residues. Per the germline V gene, CDR1 is MNHNS and CDR2 is SASEGT. Naive CD4+ cells were CD45RA-selected; the remaining cells were memory. Data came from immunoSEQ multiplex PCR; TCRdb stores just in-frame clones and leaves some out. The sample holds approximately 740,000 clones, roughly 70% seen once. Turning to this clone: Its cognate antigen is unknown.

Material for sequencing was memory CD4+ T cells sorted from blood. Subset meaning: CD45RA-negative fraction. V gene TRBV6-1 combines with J gene TRBJ1-1; no reliable D call. The TCR originated in a woman in her 30s in good health. In nucleotides, the CDR3 is TGTGCCAGCAGTGAACAACGGGGCACTGAAGCTTTCTTT. It translates to CASSEQRGTEAFF.